The clone carrying this T cell receptor (beta chain) appeared a few times. Its antigen is unidentified. In TCRdb, the 5' RACE reads were re-called with MiXCR into one record per CDR3 protein. This repertoire shows roughly 54,000 distinct CDR3 sequences, about 7.4% found once; its top ten account for about 13%. Stated time point: sample taken at primary tumor resection. Unsorted whole RNA from tumor, nontumor lung or frozen PBMC underwent sequencing. CDR1 and CDR2 (germline): SGHDT, YYEEEE. V lost 3 bases and J lost 2, with 11 bases in between. The CDR3 spans 14 residues. The entry originates in a study of spatial heterogeneity in lung cancer. As for the study in general: Sequences of the beta chain were consistently detected in greater numbers than alpha-chain sequences.

Whole-study findings and limits: Compared with follow-up, resection was when ubiquitous expanded tumor TCRs appeared in blood more.

Sequencing used PBMCs, obtained at surgery. V usage is TRBV5-6 and J usage is TRBJ2-5; D may be TRBD2 (6 bases). The origin of this receptor is a female donor with early-stage non-small cell lung cancer. The CDR3 region has the DNA TGTGCCAGCAGCTCCGGACTACCTCAAGAGACCCAGTACTTC. This encodes CASSSGLPQETQYF. Variable domain in full (rest from reference TRBV5-6 and TRBJ2-5): DAGVTQSPTHLIKTRGQQVTLRCSPKSGHDTVSWYQQALGQGPQFIFQYYEEEERQRGNFPDRFSGHQFPNYSSELNVNALLLGDSALYLCASSSGLPQETQYFGPGTRLLVL.